A single sample gave rise to the 11 T cell receptor beta chains below, sequenced in a study of blood T cell repertoires in COVID-19. The protocol was immunoSEQ multiplex PCR, while the TCRdb copy is restricted to in-frame clones and leaves out a portion. The table shows around 100,000 clones, with roughly 89% occurring only once. The sequenced sample consisted of peripheral blood. The receptor set was obtained from a man in his sixties or seventies with active or convalescent COVID-19.

V and J are TRBV6-6 and TRBJ2-2; weak D call: TRBD2 (6 bases). Trimming left V 2 bases short and J 4 bases short, with 11 bases between. Germline CDR1 MNHNY, CDR2 SVGAGI (reference sequence). The CDR3 contains 15 residues. CDR3 protein: CASSYGGAGTGELFF. The DNA of the CDR3 is TGTGCCAGCAGTTACGGCGGGGCAGGCACCGGGGAGCTGTTTTTT.

This chain joins TRBV18 and TRBJ2-3; 7 positions agree with TRBD1. The CDR3 contains 14 residues. V lost 6 bases to trimming and J lost 2 bases; unmatched junction nucleotides: 5. The germline gives CDR1 KGHSH, CDR2 LQKENI. This chain's CDR3 is CASSRDSPTDTQYF. For the CDR3, the DNA is TGTGCCAGCTCCCGGGACAGTCCCACAGATACGCAGTATTTT. Supplemented by reference TRBV18 and TRBJ2-3, the full variable domain reads NAGVMQNPRHLVRRRGQEARLRCSPMKGHSHVYWYRQLPEEGLKFMVYLQKENIIDESGMPKERFSAEFPKEGPSILRIQQVVRGDSAAYFCASSRDSPTDTQYFGPGTRLTVL.

The V call is TRBV6-5, the J call TRBJ1-5, with 8 bases matching TRBD1. Germline V gene lookup returns CDR1 MNHEY and CDR2 SVGAGI. J lost 8 bases, V lost 2 bases, and 2 bases had no gene match. The CDR3 is 13 amino acids. The CDR3 sequence is CASSYATGEPQHF. CDR3 in DNA: TGTGCCAGCAGTTACGCGACAGGGGAGCCCCAGCATTTT.

This clone showed up just a few times. The chain has TRBV28 and TRBJ1-1, with D maybe TRBD1 (6 bases). Trimming removed 5 bases at V and 10 bases at J, with 11 bases between. Germline loops: CDR1 MDHEN, CDR2 SYDVKM. This CDR3 has 11 amino acids. CDR3 amino acids: CASSDTGRAFF. The CDR3 DNA reads as TGTGCCAGCAGTGACACAGGGAGAGCTTTCTTT.

This sequence joins TRBV24-1 and TRBJ2-3; 7 nucleotides line up with TRBD2. The CDR3 contains 15 residues. CDR1 is KGHDR, CDR2 SFDVKD, per germline. Trimming removed 4 bases from V and 2 bases from J; junction bases left unmatched: 5. The CDR3 DNA sequence: TGTGCCACCAGTGAGGCGGGGGAGCCCACAGATACGCAGTATTTT. This translates into CATSEAGEPTDTQYF.

The chain combines TRBV2 with TRBJ2-2; 8 nucleotides agree with TRBD1. V dropped 6 bases and J dropped 7; count of bases not matched to a gene: 13. CDR3 length: 16 amino acids. Germline V lookup: CDR1 SNHLY, CDR2 FYNNEI. Written as DNA, the CDR3 is TGTGCCAGCAGCTTAGACAGGGGAAGAGATCTCGGGGAGCTGTTTTTT. Translating it yields CASSLDRGRDLGELFF.

J is TRBJ1-5 and V is TRBV7-9; D remains unclear. Looked up from germline, CDR1 is SEHNR and CDR2 is FQNEAQ (reference sequence). V shed 3 bases and J shed 11 bases, with 14 bases lying between them. This CDR3 is built from 13 residues. CDR3 loop: CASSFGAEGSQHF. CDR3 nucleotide sequence: TGTGCCAGCAGCTTTGGAGCTGAGGGATCCCAGCATTTT.

The chain uses TRBV18 and TRBJ2-7; unclear D gene. The V gene lost 2 bases and the J gene lost 2 bases, with 7 bases spanning the gap. Germline V gene sequence: CDR1 KGHSH, CDR2 LQKENI. CDR3 length: 13 amino acids. CDR3 bases: TGTGCCAGCTCACCAGGGCTCGCCTACGAGCAGTACTTC. Its protein product is CASSPGLAYEQYF.

The chain has TRBV21-1 and TRBJ2-3; whether TRBD2, the table's D call, matches the DNA was not checked. TRBV21-1 counts as a pseudogene. This CDR3 is built from 17 residues. The DNA of the CDR3 is TGTGCCAGCAGCAAGCCCCTGGGCGGGGCGGGCACAGATACGCAGTATTTT. Translation gives CASSKPLGGAGTDTQYF.

V usage is TRBV28 and J usage is TRBJ1-4; no clear D gene. This CDR3 has 15 amino acids. Per germline, CDR1 MDHEN and CDR2 SYDVKM. V was pared by 4 bases and J by 0 bases, with 9 bases between. The CDR3 sequence is CASSSPVATNEKLFF. DNA of the CDR3: TGTGCCAGCAGTTCCCCAGTTGCAACTAATGAAAAACTGTTTTTT.

This clone has a single count. V gene TRBV6-6 combines with J gene TRBJ2-5; 9 bases agree with TRBD2. The CDR3 contains 13 residues. The germline gives CDR1 MNHNY, CDR2 SVGAGI (reference sequence). The V and J ends lost 6 bases and 5 bases, in that order; junction bases with no gene match: 4. Written as DNA, the CDR3 is TGTGCCAGCAGAATAGCGGGAGTGGAGACCCAGTACTTC. This encodes CASRIAGVETQYF.